A single sample is the source of the 23 T cell receptor beta chains below, sequenced in a study of blood T cells in healthy people across ages. Together with a sample-barcoded 5' primer, a J-beta primer mix was included in a second PCR lasting about 6 to 11 cycles. TCRdb re-called the 5' RACE reads with MiXCR, one entry per CDR3 protein. The table has approximately 780,000 distinct CDR3 sequences, under 30% seen once. These same records also appear under a second study, on T cells of mothers and their children.

Sequenced: blood. Source of these receptors: a boy between 10 and 17 years old in good health.

This clonotype was recorded a few times. J is TRBJ2-4 and V is TRBV2, with D uncertain. The V and J ends lost 7 bases and 0 bases respectively, with 7 bases between them. The CDR3 length is 13 residues. Germline V gene sequence: CDR1 SNHLY, CDR2 FYNNEI. The CDR3 sequence: CASTLIAKNIQYF. CDR3 nucleotide sequence: TGTGCCAGCACTTTGATAGCCAAAAACATTCAGTACTTC.

The chain has TRBV5-1 and TRBJ2-5, with D perhaps being TRBD1 or TRBD2 (5 bases each). The V gene's germline CDR1 is SGHRS and CDR2 YFSETQ. Trimming took off 4 bases at V and 2 bases at J, with 18 bases between the two ends. This CDR3 contains 16 residues. CDR3 sequence reads: CASSVGTQREQETQYF. The CDR3 DNA follows: TGCGCCAGCAGCGTCGGGACGCAGAGGGAACAAGAGACCCAGTACTTC.

This clonotype has a handful of counts. The chain links TRBV3-1 to TRBJ1-4; D call uncertain. This CDR3 is built from 17 residues. Trimming removed 0 bases at V and 5 bases at J, with 16 bases between. Germline V gives CDR1 LGHDT, CDR2 YNNKEL (reference sequence). CDR3 protein: CASSQDSSRQVNEKLFF. The CDR3 region has the DNA TGTGCCAGCAGCCAAGATAGTTCGAGACAAGTAAATGAAAAACTGTTTTTT.

In this sample, this clonotype turned up once. V gene TRBV20-1 combines with J gene TRBJ1-3; 7 bases fit TRBD1. Trimming cost V 3 bases and J 0 bases; bases outside gene matches: 11. Per germline, CDR1 DFQATT and CDR2 SNEGSKA (reference sequence). The CDR3 is made up of 17 amino acids. The CDR3 loop is CSARWGTAGSSGNTIYF. CDR3 nucleotide sequence: TGCAGTGCTAGGTGGGGGACAGCGGGGTCCTCTGGAAACACCATATATTTT.

This clonotype was detected only a few times. The chain has TRBV6-6 and TRBJ1-2, with D maybe TRBD1 (6 bases). The ends were cut back, 7 bases at V and 3 bases at J, with 15 bases in the middle. This CDR3 spans 14 amino acids. The germline gives CDR1 MNHNY, CDR2 SVGAGI (reference sequence). In nucleotides, the CDR3 is TGTGCCAGCATCCCGGGGGGCCCCTACTATGGCTACACCTTC. Translating gives CASIPGGPYYGYTF.

This clonotype came up a few times. J is TRBJ2-5 and V is TRBV27; 7 bases align to TRBD2. After removal of 6 bases from V and 2 bases from J, the junction contained 3 bases not matched to a gene. The CDR3 length is 13 residues. The germline gives CDR1 MNHEY, CDR2 SMNVEV (reference sequence). Here the CDR3 reads CASRGLLQETQYF. The DNA of the CDR3 is TGTGCCAGCAGGGGACTACTTCAAGAGACCCAGTACTTC.

The chain joins TRBV5-1 to TRBJ1-4; 7 positions match TRBD1. The V segment lost 3 bases and the J segment 10 bases; nucleotides outside the gene matches: 9. The CDR3 length is 14 residues. Germline V lookup: CDR1 SGHRS, CDR2 YFSETQ. CDR3 in DNA: TGCGCCAGCAGCTCCGACAGGGAAGGAGGAAAACTGTTTTTT. Residues: CASSSDREGGKLFF.

This clonotype has just a few counts. The chain has TRBV11-2 and TRBJ2-7, with a possible D match to TRBD1 (5 bases). Trimming took 1 base from V and 2 from J, leaving 9 bases between them. Germline lookup yields CDR1 SGHAT and CDR2 FQNNGV. CDR3 size: 14 residues. The CDR3: CASSLVSRAYEQYF. In nucleotides, the CDR3 is TGTGCCAGCAGCTTAGTGAGCAGGGCCTACGAGCAGTACTTC. The variable domain in full, completed from reference TRBV11-2 and TRBJ2-7, reads EAGVAQSPRYKIIEKRQSVAFWCNPISGHATLYWYQQILGQGPKLLIQFQNNGVVDDSQLPKDRFSAERLKGVDSTLKIQPAKLEDSAVYLCASSLVSRAYEQYFGPGTRLTVT.

This clonotype was seen a few times. The rearrangement joins TRBV3-1 to TRBJ1-3, with TRBD1 matching 10 bases. V shed 6 bases, J shed 0 bases, and the junction held 5 bases outside the gene matches. From germline, CDR1 is LGHDT and CDR2 YNNKEL (reference sequence). There are 16 residues in the CDR3. The DNA of the CDR3 is TGTGCCAGCAGTTGGACAGGGGGAGACTCTGGAAACACCATATATTTT. Protein: CASSWTGGDSGNTIYF.

There are a few counts of this clonotype. V is TRBV30 and J is TRBJ1-5, with D uncertain. The CDR3 runs to 14 residues. CDR1 is GTSNPN, CDR2 SVGIG, per germline (reference sequence). Trimming left V 0 bases short and J 4 bases short, with 10 bases between. The DNA for the CDR3 is TGTGCCTGGAGTGTAGCGGGAGCTAATCAGCCCCAGCATTTT. Residues: CAWSVAGANQPQHF.

This clonotype came up a few times. The chain is built from TRBV5-5 and TRBJ1-4; D call uncertain. The CDR3 is 12 amino acids. Germline values: CDR1 SGHKS, CDR2 YYEKEE (reference sequence). With 4 bases removed from V and 10 bases from J, the gap between germline ends came to 11 bases. For the CDR3, the DNA is TGTGCCAGCAGCGGGTGGGGAGGAAAACTGTTTTTT. Translation gives CASSGWGGKLFF.

This clonotype was detected many times. This chain joins TRBV7-6 and TRBJ1-2; D is possibly TRBD1 (5 bases). This CDR3 spans 13 amino acids. The germline V and J ends were trimmed by 3 bases and 5 bases, with 10 bases remaining between them. Germline-derived CDR1 and CDR2 are SGHVS and FNYEAQ. DNA of the CDR3: TGTGCCAGCAGCTTGACCCAGGGATATGGCTACACCTTC. It codes for CASSLTQGYGYTF. Full variable domain (outside the CDR3, taken from reference TRBV7-6 and TRBJ1-2): GAGVSQSPRYKVTKRGQDVALRCDPISGHVSLYWYRQALGQGPEFLTYFNYEAQQDKSGLPNDRFSAERPEGSISTLTIQRTEQRDSAMYRCASSLTQGYGYTFGSGTRLTVV.

This rearrangement joins TRBV12-3 or TRBV12-4 to TRBJ2-7; D gene unclear. Matching the DNA end better, TRBJ2-5 makes the J call doubtful. The CDR3 has 15 residues. CDR3 in DNA: TGTGCCAGCAGTTTTGGAGCAGCGAAACAAGAGACCCAGTACTTC. It translates to CASSFGAAKQETQYF.

The chain recombines TRBV28 with TRBJ1-4; D gene uncertain. V shed 2 bases and J shed 4 bases, with 8 bases lying between them. The germline V gene encodes CDR1 MDHEN and CDR2 SYDVKM. CDR3 length: 14 residues. CDR3 DNA sequence: TGTGCCAGCAGTTTAAGGCAGCATAATGAAAAACTGTTTTTT. Protein: CASSLRQHNEKLFF.

This clonotype was counted only a few times. The J gene is TRBJ1-2, the V gene TRBV11-2; 7 positions match TRBD1. CDR3 length: 13 residues. V shed 0 bases and J 7 bases; nucleotides not matched to a gene: 2. Germline values: CDR1 SGHAT, CDR2 FQNNGV. For the CDR3, the DNA is TGTGCCAGCAGCTTAGAAGACAGGGCTGGCTACACCTTC. Residues: CASSLEDRAGYTF.

The rearrangement uses TRBV12-3 or TRBV12-4 and TRBJ2-5, with D possibly being TRBD2 (7 bases). The J call could be wrong; TRBJ2-7 is a better fit for the DNA end. The CDR3 consists of 14 residues. CDR3 sequence reads: CASSLQGGDYEQYF. DNA for the CDR3: TGTGCCAGCAGCCTACAGGGAGGGGACTACGAGCAGTACTTC.

The sample holds a few counts of this clonotype. V is TRBV7-9 and J is TRBJ2-5; tentatively, D is TRBD2 (5 bases). Germline CDR1 is SEHNR and CDR2 is FQNEAQ (reference sequence). CDR3 length: 14 residues. Deletions cut 5 bases from V and 5 bases from J, with 15 bases between. The CDR3: CASSARLGSETQYF. The CDR3 coding sequence is TGTGCCAGCAGCGCCCGACTGGGGAGCGAGACCCAGTACTTC. Drawing the rest from reference TRBV7-9 and TRBJ2-5, the complete variable domain is DTGVSQNPRHKITKRGQNVTFRCDPISEHNRLYWYRQTLGQGPEFLTYFQNEAQLEKSRLLSDRFSAERPKGSFSTLEIQRTEQGDSAMYLCASSARLGSETQYFGPGTRLLVL.

This chain joins TRBV29-1 and TRBJ2-5, with 11 bases matching TRBD1. J was trimmed by 5 bases and V by 6 bases; bases with no gene match: 5. CDR1 and CDR2 from the germline V gene are SQVTM and ANQGSEA. The length of the CDR3 is 13 residues. CDR3 nucleotides: TGCAGCGTGGACAGGGGGCGAGGGGAGACCCAGTACTTC. Protein sequence: CSVDRGRGETQYF.

The chain carries TRBV18 and TRBJ2-2, with 7 nucleotides matching TRBD1. Trimming cost V 1 base and J 5 bases; bases outside gene matches: 4. Per germline, CDR1 KGHSH and CDR2 LQKENI. The CDR3 consists of 15 residues. CDR3 sequence: CASSPQGAQTGELFF. The CDR3 region has the DNA TGTGCCAGCTCACCACAGGGGGCGCAAACCGGGGAGCTGTTTTTT.

The V and J genes are TRBV5-1 and TRBJ2-1; 10 bases match TRBD1. Germline-derived CDR1 and CDR2 are SGHRS and YFSETQ. V lost 4 bases to trimming and J lost 1 base; unmatched junction nucleotides: 5. This CDR3 has 16 residues. The CDR3 loop reads CASSRGQGVSYNEQFF. In DNA, the CDR3 is TGCGCCAGCAGCCGCGGACAGGGGGTTTCCTACAATGAGCAGTTCTTC.

The genes are TRBV9 and TRBJ2-1, with D hard to call. CDR1 is SGDLS and CDR2 is YYNGEE in the germline V gene. V shed 5 bases and J shed 1 base, with 10 bases lying between them. CDR3 length: 14 amino acids. CDR3 nucleotide sequence: TGTGCCAGCAGTCCCGAGCCGTCCTACAATGAGCAGTTCTTC. Protein: CASSPEPSYNEQFF.

At least ten counts were recorded for this clonotype. The chain has TRBV20-1 and TRBJ2-5, with D tentatively TRBD2 (7 bases). Per the germline V gene, CDR1 is DFQATT and CDR2 is SNEGSKA (reference sequence). The CDR3 runs 14 residues. Deletions cut 7 bases from V and 2 bases from J, with 17 bases between. The CDR3 DNA reads as TGCAGTGTAAAAGGGCGGGGGCAACAAGAGACCCAGTACTTC. Translated: CSVKGRGQQETQYF.

The table lists this clonotype with a few counts. V usage is TRBV12-3 or TRBV12-4 and J usage is TRBJ2-5; 8 bases are a match to TRBD2. The closer fit of TRBJ2-1 to the DNA end suggests the J call may be wrong. The CDR3 spans 13 residues. The DNA of the CDR3 is TGTGCCAGCAGTCGAGCGGGGGCGAATGAGCAGTTCTTC. It is translated as CASSRAGANEQFF.